This is a list of T cell receptor beta chains from one sample in a study of blood T cells in healthy people across ages. TCRdb re-analysed the 5' RACE reads in MiXCR, keeping a single row per CDR3 protein. The data hold approximately 810,000 distinct CDR3 sequences, with under 35% observed a single time. Sequences were obtained from blood. The receptor source for this set is a woman of 80 years or more in good health. The CDR3 runs from the conserved cysteine through the conserved F or W. The D gene is left open where the match is weak. Clone size appears in some rows only: once, few, many, or a class for an expanded clone.

clone_size	v_call	j_call	d_call	cdr3_aa	cdr3_nt
-	TRBV5-1	TRBJ2-7	TRBD1	CASSLARDRETTGEQYF	TGCGCCAGCAGCTTGGCACGTGACAGGGAGACTACTGGCGAGCAGTACTTC
many	TRBV4-3	TRBJ1-5	TRBD1	CASSQPRTGVVNQPQHF	TGCGCCAGCAGCCAACCTAGGACAGGGGTTGTCAATCAGCCCCAGCATTTT
-	TRBV20-1	TRBJ1-1	-	CSALQGVTEAFF	TGCAGTGCACTACAGGGTGTGACTGAAGCTTTCTTT
many	TRBV12-3/TRBV12-4	TRBJ2-7	-	CASSRVLISAYEQYF	TGTGCCAGCAGCAGAGTCCTTATATCAGCCTACGAGCAGTACTTC
-	TRBV14	TRBJ2-5	-	CASSQGTPLGTQYF	TGTGCCAGCAGCCAAGGGACACCCCTAGGGACCCAGTACTTC
few	TRBV12-3/TRBV12-4	TRBJ1-2	-	CASSRKGLCAGYTF	TGTGCCAGCAGTCGCAAGGGACTGTGTGCTGGCTACACCTTC
many	TRBV5-4	TRBJ2-5	-	CASSPGGRLEYQETQYF	TGTGCCAGCAGCCCAGGCGGGCGCCTGGAGTACCAAGAGACCCAGTACTTC
many	TRBV7-9	TRBJ1-4	-	CASSSSDGHEKLFF	-
few	TRBV6-1	TRBJ2-7	TRBD1	CASSRTGYTYEQYF	TGTGCCAGCAGTAGGACAGGGTATACCTACGAGCAGTACTTC
-	TRBV3-1	TRBJ2-7	-	CASSQVSGGRYEQYF	TGTGCCAGCAGCCAAGTGTCAGGGGGGAGGTACGAGCAGTACTTC
-	TRBV30	TRBJ1-4	-	CAWSTLTAANEKLFF	TGTGCCTGGAGTACCCTGACGGCGGCTAATGAAAAACTGTTTTTT
-	TRBV2	TRBJ1-6	-	CASSDWAYGAPLHF	TGTGCCAGCAGTGATTGGGCCTATGGGGCACCCCTCCACTTT
-	TRBV6-2/TRBV6-3	TRBJ1-2	TRBD1	CASALGTVRGYTF	TGTGCCAGCGCCCTTGGGACAGTTCGGGGCTACACCTTC
many	TRBV7-2	TRBJ1-2	-	CASSQTGRGAYGYTF	TGTGCCAGCAGCCAAACGGGGAGGGGAGCCTATGGCTACACCTTC
-	TRBV28	TRBJ1-2	TRBD1	CASSFSGTGAIGYTF	TGTGCCAGCAGTTTCTCCGGGACAGGGGCTATCGGCTACACCTTC
many	TRBV20-1	TRBJ1-2	-	CSARESNYGYTF	TGCAGTGCTAGAGAATCTAACTATGGCTACACCTTC
few	TRBV29-1	TRBJ1-1	TRBD1	CSGQGMNTEAFF	TGCAGCGGACAGGGGATGAACACTGAAGCTTTCTTT
many	TRBV20-1	TRBJ2-3	TRBD1	CSASDSDRVMNTQYF	TGCAGTGCCTCCGATTCGGACAGGGTCATGAATACGCAGTATTTT
many	TRBV20-1	TRBJ2-3	TRBD2	CSASAHGRGGPDTQYF	TGCAGTGCTAGCGCGCACGGGCGGGGGGGGCCAGATACGCAGTATTTT
-	TRBV5-1	TRBJ1-1	-	CASMGSGTNTEAFF	TGCGCCAGCATGGGGTCCGGAACCAACACTGAAGCTTTCTTT
-	TRBV7-2	TRBJ1-2	-	CASSLALRDDYTF	TGTGCCAGCAGCTTAGCGCTTAGGGATGACTACACCTTC
many	TRBV2	TRBJ2-5	-	CASSESWAGAQETQYF	TGTGCCAGCAGTGAGAGTTGGGCGGGGGCACAAGAGACCCAGTACTTC
many	TRBV5-1	TRBJ2-5	TRBD2	CASSEGLQQETQYF	TGCGCCAGCAGCGAGGGACTACAGCAAGAGACCCAGTACTTC
many	TRBV25-1	TRBJ2-5	TRBD2	CASSEEGGLAGLKETQYF	TGTGCCAGCAGTGAAGAGGGGGGACTAGCGGGGTTGAAAGAGACCCAGTACTTC
few	TRBV4-1	TRBJ1-2	TRBD1	CASSQVDRAGYGYTF	TGTGCCAGCAGCCAAGTTGACAGGGCTGGCTATGGCTACACCTTC
-	TRBV10-3	TRBJ1-1	-	CAIRETSNTEAFF	TGTGCCATCAGAGAGACGTCGAACACTGAAGCTTTCTTT
many	TRBV21-1	TRBJ2-7	-	CASSKVEGSGSYEQYF	TGTGCCAGCAGCAAAGTGGAGGGTTCAGGGTCCTACGAGCAGTACTTC
many	TRBV12-3/TRBV12-4	TRBJ1-2	TRBD1	CASSYYRGPGGYTF	TGTGCCAGCAGTTATTACAGGGGACCGGGTGGCTACACCTTC
-	TRBV13	TRBJ2-7	-	CASSFQTKSYGQYF	TGTGCCAGCAGCTTCCAGACTAAATCCTACGGGCAGTACTTC
many	TRBV11-2	TRBJ2-3	TRBD2	CASSPPGGGGGDTQYF	TGTGCCAGCAGCCCGCCAGGCGGGGGGGGTGGAGATACGCAGTATTTT
-	TRBV12-3/TRBV12-4	TRBJ2-3	TRBD2	CASSLIGTSGVTTDTEYF	TGTGCCAGCAGCCTAATCGGGACTAGCGGGGTGACCACAGATACGGAGTATTTT
-	TRBV20-1	TRBJ2-3	-	CSGIGDGITDTQYF	TGCAGTGGTATCGGAGACGGAATCACAGATACGCAGTATTTT
-	TRBV28	TRBJ1-5	-	CASSGTLKNQPQHF	TGTGCCAGCAGCGGGACCCTGAAAAATCAGCCCCAGCATTTT
few	TRBV5-4	TRBJ2-2	TRBD1	CASSFRDRATGELFF	TGTGCCAGCAGCTTCCGGGACAGGGCAACCGGGGAGCTGTTTTTT
-	TRBV7-6	TRBJ2-3	-	CASSSRKAGWSSTDTQYF	TGTGCCAGCAGCTCCCGCAAGGCAGGGTGGTCTAGCACAGATACGCAGTATTTT
-	TRBV12-3/TRBV12-4	TRBJ1-5	-	CASSFSGYNQPQHF	TGTGCCAGCAGTTTCTCTGGGTACAATCAGCCCCAGCATTTT
many	TRBV7-7	TRBJ2-3	-	CASSRRPSLGADTQYF	TGTGCTAGCAGCCGAAGACCCTCTCTCGGGGCAGATACGCAGTATTTT
many	TRBV7-9	TRBJ1-2	-	CASSLAAGTEGYGYTF	TGTGCCAGCAGCCTGGCGGCCGGCACCGAGGGCTATGGCTACACCTTC
-	TRBV12-3/TRBV12-4	TRBJ2-3	-	CASSLRFTDTQYF	TGTGCCAGCAGCCTGCGATTCACAGATACGCAGTATTTT
-	TRBV20-1	TRBJ1-5	TRBD1	CSARTGGESNQPQHF	TGCAGTGCTCGGACAGGGGGCGAGAGCAATCAGCCCCAGCATTTT
-	TRBV6-6	TRBJ1-3	-	CASSSFTGNTIYF	TGTGCCAGCAGCTCCTTTACTGGAAACACCATATATTTT
many	TRBV12-3/TRBV12-4	TRBJ1-1	-	CASTPAGRRDTEAFF	TGTGCCAGCACCCCGGCGGGGAGGAGGGACACTGAAGCTTTCTTT
-	TRBV12-3/TRBV12-4	TRBJ2-1	-	CASGRGAYYNEQFF	TGTGCCAGCGGGAGAGGGGCTTACTACAATGAGCAGTTCTTC
many	TRBV5-1	TRBJ2-1	TRBD1	CASSLNQGATYNEQFF	TGCGCCAGCAGCTTGAATCAGGGGGCGACCTACAATGAGCAGTTCTTC
few	TRBV20-1	TRBJ1-1	-	CSVKTGKGAEAFF	TGCAGTGTCAAAACAGGGAAAGGAGCTGAAGCTTTCTTT
-	TRBV19	TRBJ2-2	-	CASSTRQSTGELFF	TGTGCCAGTAGTACTAGACAGAGCACCGGGGAGCTGTTTTTT
many	TRBV3-1	TRBJ1-2	-	CASSQGWDNYGYTF	TGTGCCAGCAGCCAAGGTTGGGATAACTATGGCTACACCTTC
many	TRBV15	TRBJ2-7	TRBD1	CATSSQQGSNEQYF	TGTGCCACCAGCAGTCAACAGGGGTCCAACGAGCAGTACTTC
-	TRBV15	TRBJ2-1	-	CATSRAALGPDNEQFF	TGTGCCACCAGCAGAGCTGCCCTCGGGCCAGACAATGAGCAGTTCTTC
-	TRBV4-3	TRBJ2-6	TRBD1	CASSQRQGPSGANVRTF	TGCGCCAGTAGCCAAAGACAGGGCCCCTCTGGGGCCAACGTCCGGACTTTC
-	TRBV6-2/TRBV6-3	TRBJ1-2	-	CASSSSGNRYGYTF	TGTGCCAGCAGTTCCTCGGGGAATCGGTATGGCTACACCTTC
-	TRBV12-3/TRBV12-4	TRBJ2-7	TRBD1	CASSPSGGRVGNQYF	TGTGCCAGCAGCCCCTCAGGGGGCAGGGTAGGGAACCAGTACTTC
many	TRBV7-7	TRBJ2-1	TRBD1	CASSLDGTGGNEQFF	TGTGCTAGCAGCTTAGATGGGACAGGGGGCAATGAGCAGTTCTTC
-	TRBV6-2/TRBV6-3	TRBJ2-7	TRBD1	CASSNPGTGGRDEQYF	TGTGCCAGCAGTAATCCCGGGACAGGGGGCAGAGATGAGCAGTACTTC
many	TRBV20-1	TRBJ2-3	-	CSASEGPATATQYF	TGCAGTGCATCAGAGGGGCCTGCGACAGCTACGCAGTATTTT
many	TRBV20-1	TRBJ1-2	-	CSASPGVGYTF	TGCAGTGCTAGCCCAGGGGTCGGCTACACCTTC
many	TRBV11-3	TRBJ2-3	-	CASSSTGSIQTDTQYF	TGTGCCAGCAGCTCTACAGGTTCGATTCAAACAGATACGCAGTATTTT
-	TRBV5-6	TRBJ2-3	-	CASSLKQEPYKDTQYF	TGTGCCAGCAGCTTGAAACAGGAACCCTATAAAGATACGCAGTATTTT